The 10 T cell receptor beta chains below were found in one sample sequenced in a study of cytomegalovirus exposure and HLA in healthy donors. Both 60 Vbeta primers and 13 Jbeta primers went into the PCR. TCRdb's copy holds only in-frame clones and misses some; the assay was immunoSEQ multiplex PCR. The sample holds 90,000 to 120,000 clones; just under 75% are singletons and the top ten take roughly 2.6%. Sequenced material: PBMCs. All receptors derive from a man aged 50 or older in good health and CMV-seropositive.

This chain uses TRBV7-2 with TRBJ2-3; D gene unclear. The CDR3 spans 13 residues. V lost 0 bases to trimming and J lost 5 bases, with 6 bases between them. CDR1 and CDR2 from the germline V gene are SGHTA and FQGNSA. CDR3 sequence: CASSLAPLDTQYF. DNA of the CDR3: TGTGCCAGCAGCTTAGCCCCCCTAGATACGCAGTATTTT. The variable domain in full, completed from reference TRBV7-2 and TRBJ2-3, reads GAGVSQSPSNKVTEKGKDVELRCDPISGHTALYWYRQSLGQGLEFLIYFQGNSAPDKSGLPSDRFSAERTGGSVSTLTIQRTQQEDSAVYLCASSLAPLDTQYFGPGTRLTVL.

The rearrangement uses TRBV6-5 and TRBJ1-1; 8 nucleotides match TRBD1. This CDR3 region has 14 residues. The V segment lost 6 bases and the J segment 6 bases; nucleotides outside the gene matches: 9. The V gene's germline CDR1 is MNHEY and CDR2 SVGAGI. The CDR3 nucleotides are TGTGCCAGCAGGGAACAGGGGGGAAGTCCTGAAGCTTTCTTT. Protein sequence: CASREQGGSPEAFF.

Only a few counts were recorded for this clone. This chain links TRBV19 with TRBJ2-7; TRBD1 aligns across 7 bases. The CDR3 totals 15 residues. Germline values: CDR1 LNHDA, CDR2 SQIVND (reference sequence). V dropped 6 bases and J dropped 0; count of bases not matched to a gene: 8. The CDR3 DNA follows: TGTGCCAGTAGCCACGGACAGGCGAGCTCCTACGAGCAGTACTTC. Its translation: CASSHGQASSYEQYF.

The chain links TRBV30 to TRBJ1-1; 7 nucleotides match TRBD1. The CDR3 has 16 residues. Trimming at V came to 6 bases and at J to 1 base, leaving 14 bases not matched to a gene. Per the germline V gene, CDR1 is GTSNPN and CDR2 is SVGIG (reference sequence). CDR3 in DNA: TGTGCCTGTTCGGTTTTTTGGGACAGCCCGAACACTGAAGCTTTCTTT. Its protein is CACSVFWDSPNTEAFF.

The V and J genes are TRBV21-1 and TRBJ1-2. TRBV21-1 is a pseudogene segment. CDR3 length: 13 residues. The CDR3, as DNA: TGTGCCAGCAGCAAAGTGCGGGGAGATGGCTACACCTTC. This sequence encodes CASSKVRGDGYTF.

The chain recombines TRBV4-1 with TRBJ2-3; no clear D gene. V lost 1 base and J 6 bases, leaving 11 bases between the germline ends. This CDR3 has 14 residues. Germline CDR1 is MGHRA and CDR2 is YSYEKL. The CDR3 sequence is CASSQVIASDTQYF. CDR3 nucleotides: TGCGCCAGCAGCCAAGTAATAGCATCGGATACGCAGTATTTT.

In its sample, this clone was seen once. The V and J genes are TRBV9 and TRBJ1-1; 7 positions match TRBD1. Germline values: CDR1 SGDLS, CDR2 YYNGEE. Unmatched junction bases numbered 7, after V lost 2 bases and J lost 3 bases. The CDR3 spans 15 residues. The CDR3 protein is CASSVGDRGYTEAFF. The CDR3 DNA is TGTGCCAGCAGCGTGGGGGACAGAGGTTACACTGAAGCTTTCTTT.

As for this clone: An end of the junction does not agree with germline; a read error may underlie this. This chain links TRBV5-1 with TRBJ2-6; tentatively, D is TRBD1 (5 bases). Per the germline V gene, CDR1 is SGHRS and CDR2 is YFSETQ. The CDR3 length is 15 residues. CDR3 coding DNA: TGCGCCAGCAGCTTGAAAGGGGCTGGGGCCAACGGCCTGACTTTC. Encoded protein: CASSLKGAGANGLTF. The variable domain in full, with the rest retrieved from reference TRBV5-1 and TRBJ2-6, is KAGVTQTPRYLIKTRGQQVTLSCSPISGHRSVSWYQQTPGQGLQFLFEYFSETQRNKGNFPGRFSGRQFSNSRSEMNVSTLELGDSALYLCASSLKGAGANGLTFGAGSRLTVL.

This clone has a single count. This chain links TRBV7-8 with TRBJ2-1; unclear D gene. CDR1 is SGHVS, CDR2 FQNEAQ, per germline. This CDR3 is built from 15 residues. V was cut by 5 bases and J by 0 bases, with 11 bases left in between. CDR3 sequence (DNA): TGTGCCAGCAGCCTCCAGCGCTTCTCCTACAATGAGCAGTTCTTC. This codes for CASSLQRFSYNEQFF.

This clone was recorded a few times. This same CDR3 is encoded by further DNA sequences in the sample. This sequence joins TRBV2 and TRBJ1-1, with 7 nucleotides matching TRBD1. There are 14 residues in the CDR3. V trimming: 4 bases; J trimming: 5 bases; junction bases outside the gene matches: 7. The germline gives CDR1 SNHLY, CDR2 FYNNEI. CDR3 bases: TGTGCCAGCAGTGGGAGGGTCAGGGGGACTGAAGCTTTCTTT. It translates to CASSGRVRGTEAFF.